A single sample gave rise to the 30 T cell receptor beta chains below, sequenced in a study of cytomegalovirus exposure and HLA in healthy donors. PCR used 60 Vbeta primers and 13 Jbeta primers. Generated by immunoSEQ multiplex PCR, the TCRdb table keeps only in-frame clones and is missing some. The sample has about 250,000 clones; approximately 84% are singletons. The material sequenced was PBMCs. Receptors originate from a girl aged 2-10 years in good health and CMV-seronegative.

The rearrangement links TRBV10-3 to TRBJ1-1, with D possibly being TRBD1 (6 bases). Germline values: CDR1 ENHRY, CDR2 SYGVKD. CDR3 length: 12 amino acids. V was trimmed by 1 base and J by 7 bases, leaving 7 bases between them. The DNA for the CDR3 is TGTGCCATCAGTGAGTTACAGGGTGAAGCTTTCTTT. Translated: CAISELQGEAFF.

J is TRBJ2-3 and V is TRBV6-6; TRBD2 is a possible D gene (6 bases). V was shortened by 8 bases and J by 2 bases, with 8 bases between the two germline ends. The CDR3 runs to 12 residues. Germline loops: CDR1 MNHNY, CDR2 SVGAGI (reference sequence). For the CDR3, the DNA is TGTGCCAGCGGGGGGTACACAGATACGCAGTATTTT. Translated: CASGGYTDTQYF.

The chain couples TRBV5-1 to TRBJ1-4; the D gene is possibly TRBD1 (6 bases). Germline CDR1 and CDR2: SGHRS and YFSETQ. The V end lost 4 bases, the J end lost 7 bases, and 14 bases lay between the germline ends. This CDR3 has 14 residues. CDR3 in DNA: TGCGCCAGCAGCCAGCAGGGGCGAGGTGAAAAACTGTTTTTT. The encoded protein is CASSQQGRGEKLFF.

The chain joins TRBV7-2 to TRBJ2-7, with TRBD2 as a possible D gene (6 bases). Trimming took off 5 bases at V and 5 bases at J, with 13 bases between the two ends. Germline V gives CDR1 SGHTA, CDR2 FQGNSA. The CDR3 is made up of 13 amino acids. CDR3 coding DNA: TGTGCCAGCAGCCTAGGGACTGTGGACGAGCAGTACTTC. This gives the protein CASSLGTVDEQYF.

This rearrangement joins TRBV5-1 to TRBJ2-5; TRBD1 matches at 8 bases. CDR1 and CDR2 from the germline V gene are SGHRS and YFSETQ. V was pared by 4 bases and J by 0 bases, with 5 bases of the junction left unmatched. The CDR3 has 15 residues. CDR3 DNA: TGCGCCAGCAGCCGAACAGGGGGGTACCAAGAGACCCAGTACTTC. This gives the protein CASSRTGGYQETQYF.

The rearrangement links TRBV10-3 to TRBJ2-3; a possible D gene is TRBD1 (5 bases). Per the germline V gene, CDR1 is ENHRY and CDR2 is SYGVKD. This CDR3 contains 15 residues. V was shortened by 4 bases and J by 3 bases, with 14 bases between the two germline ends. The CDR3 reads CAISAETGRTDTQYF. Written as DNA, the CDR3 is TGTGCCATCAGTGCGGAAACAGGACGAACAGATACGCAGTATTTT.

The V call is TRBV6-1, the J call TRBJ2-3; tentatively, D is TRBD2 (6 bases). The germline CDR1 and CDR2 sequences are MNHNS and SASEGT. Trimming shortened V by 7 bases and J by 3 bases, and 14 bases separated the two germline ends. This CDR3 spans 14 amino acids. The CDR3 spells CASTVGGATDTQYF. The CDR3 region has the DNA TGTGCCAGCACGGTGGGCGGGGCAACAGATACGCAGTATTTT.

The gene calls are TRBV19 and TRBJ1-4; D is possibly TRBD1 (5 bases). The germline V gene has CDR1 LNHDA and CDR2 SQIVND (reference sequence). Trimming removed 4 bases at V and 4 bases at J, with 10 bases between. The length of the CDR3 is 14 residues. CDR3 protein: CASSTGQVNEKLFF. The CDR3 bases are TGTGCCAGTAGTACAGGACAAGTTAATGAAAAACTGTTTTTT.

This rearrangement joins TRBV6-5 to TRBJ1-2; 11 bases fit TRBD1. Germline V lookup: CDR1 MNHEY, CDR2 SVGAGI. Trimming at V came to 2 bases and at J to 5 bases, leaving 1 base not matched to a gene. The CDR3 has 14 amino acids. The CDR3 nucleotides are TGTGCCAGCAGTTACGGGGACAGGGGGTATGGCTACACCTTC. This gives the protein CASSYGDRGYGYTF.

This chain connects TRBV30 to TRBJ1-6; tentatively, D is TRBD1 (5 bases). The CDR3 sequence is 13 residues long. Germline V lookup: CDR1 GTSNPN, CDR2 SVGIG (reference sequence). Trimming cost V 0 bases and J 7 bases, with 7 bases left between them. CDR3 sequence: CAWSVRGNSPLHF. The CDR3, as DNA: TGTGCCTGGAGTGTACGGGGGAATTCACCCCTCCACTTT.

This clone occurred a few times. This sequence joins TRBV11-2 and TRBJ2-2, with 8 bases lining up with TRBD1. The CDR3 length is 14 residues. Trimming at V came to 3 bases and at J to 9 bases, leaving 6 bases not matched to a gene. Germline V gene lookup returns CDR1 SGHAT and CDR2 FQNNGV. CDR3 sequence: CASSFRRGRRELFF. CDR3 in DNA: TGTGCCAGCAGCTTCCGCAGGGGGCGTAGGGAGCTGTTTTTT.

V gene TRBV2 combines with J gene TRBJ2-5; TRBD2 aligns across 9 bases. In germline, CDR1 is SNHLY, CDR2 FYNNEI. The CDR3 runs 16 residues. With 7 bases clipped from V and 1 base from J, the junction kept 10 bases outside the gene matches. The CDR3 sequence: CASTKTSRGGQETQYF. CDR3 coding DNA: TGTGCCAGCACCAAGACCTCGCGGGGGGGCCAAGAGACCCAGTACTTC.

This CDR3 is CASRSGQTVYEQYF. DNA for the CDR3: TGTGCCAGCAGATCCGGACAGACCGTCTACGAGCAGTACTTC. The J gene is TRBJ2-7, the V gene TRBV5-6; the D gene is possibly TRBD1 (6 bases). There are 14 residues in the CDR3. V shed 5 bases and J shed 3 bases, with 15 bases lying between them. Germline loops: CDR1 SGHDT, CDR2 YYEEEE.

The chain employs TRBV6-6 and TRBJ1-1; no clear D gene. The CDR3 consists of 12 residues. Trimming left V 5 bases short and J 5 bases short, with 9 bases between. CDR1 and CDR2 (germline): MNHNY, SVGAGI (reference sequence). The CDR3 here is CASSEGGTEAFF. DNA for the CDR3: TGTGCCAGCAGTGAGGGCGGAACTGAAGCTTTCTTT.

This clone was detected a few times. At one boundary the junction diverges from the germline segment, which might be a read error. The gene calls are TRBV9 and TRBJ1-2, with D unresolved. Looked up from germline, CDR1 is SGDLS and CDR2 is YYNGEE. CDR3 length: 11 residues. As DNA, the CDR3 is TGTGCCAGCCTGAACGTTCATGGCTCCACCTTC. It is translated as CASLNVHGSTF. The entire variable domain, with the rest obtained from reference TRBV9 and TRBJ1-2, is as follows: DSGVTQTPKHLITATGQRVTLRCSPRSGDLSVYWYQQSLDQGLQFLIQYYNGEERAKGNILERFSAQQFPDLHSELNLSSLELGDSALYFCASLNVHGSTFGSGTRLTVV.

The CDR3 region has the DNA TGTGCCAGCAGTTTATCGTTGGGGGGAGGTCAAGAGACCCAGTACTTC. Its protein is CASSLSLGGGQETQYF. The V and J genes are TRBV27 and TRBJ2-5, with D perhaps matching TRBD2 (6 bases). The V and J ends lost 0 bases and 2 bases respectively, with 13 bases between them. The CDR3 contains 16 residues. CDR1 is MNHEY, CDR2 SMNVEV, per germline (reference sequence).

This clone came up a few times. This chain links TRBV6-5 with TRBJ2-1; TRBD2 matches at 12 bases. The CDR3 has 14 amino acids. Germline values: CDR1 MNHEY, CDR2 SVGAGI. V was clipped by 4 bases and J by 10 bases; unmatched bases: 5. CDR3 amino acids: CASSLTSGSGEQFF. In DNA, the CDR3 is TGTGCCAGCAGTTTGACTAGCGGGAGTGGCGAGCAGTTCTTC.

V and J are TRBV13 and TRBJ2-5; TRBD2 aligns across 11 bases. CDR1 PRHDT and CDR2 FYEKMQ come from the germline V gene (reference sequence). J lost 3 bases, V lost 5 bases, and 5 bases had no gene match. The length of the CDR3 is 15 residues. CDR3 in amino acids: CASSRVTSGKETQYF. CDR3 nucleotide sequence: TGTGCCAGCAGCCGGGTGACTAGCGGGAAAGAGACCCAGTACTTC.

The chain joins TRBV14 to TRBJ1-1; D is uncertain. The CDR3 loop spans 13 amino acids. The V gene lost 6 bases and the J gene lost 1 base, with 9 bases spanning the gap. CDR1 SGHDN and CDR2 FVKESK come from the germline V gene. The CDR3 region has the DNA TGTGCCAGCAGAGAGAATAGGAACACTGAAGCTTTCTTT. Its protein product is CASRENRNTEAFF.

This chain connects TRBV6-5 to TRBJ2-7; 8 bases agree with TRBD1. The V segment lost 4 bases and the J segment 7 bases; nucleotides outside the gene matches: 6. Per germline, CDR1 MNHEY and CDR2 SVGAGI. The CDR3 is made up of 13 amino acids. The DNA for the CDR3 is TGTGCCAGCAGTTTAACAGGGGGTGGGGAGCAGTACTTC. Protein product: CASSLTGGGEQYF.

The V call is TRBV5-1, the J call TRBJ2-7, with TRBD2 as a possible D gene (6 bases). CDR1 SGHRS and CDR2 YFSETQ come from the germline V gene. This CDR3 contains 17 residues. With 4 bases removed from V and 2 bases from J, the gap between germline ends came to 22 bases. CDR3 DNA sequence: TGCGCCAGCAGCCGCGGCGCTTCCGGGACTTCCACCTACGAGCAGTACTTC. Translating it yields CASSRGASGTSTYEQYF. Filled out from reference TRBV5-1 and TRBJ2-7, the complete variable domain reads KAGVTQTPRYLIKTRGQQVTLSCSPISGHRSVSWYQQTPGQGLQFLFEYFSETQRNKGNFPGRFSGRQFSNSRSEMNVSTLELGDSALYLCASSRGASGTSTYEQYFGPGTRLTVT.

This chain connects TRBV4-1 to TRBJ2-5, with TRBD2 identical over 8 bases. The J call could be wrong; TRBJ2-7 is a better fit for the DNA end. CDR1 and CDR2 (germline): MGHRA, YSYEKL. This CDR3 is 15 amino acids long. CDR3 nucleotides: TGCGCCAGCAGCCAAGGGATCGCTAGCGGGTACGAGCAGTACTTC. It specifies CASSQGIASGYEQYF.

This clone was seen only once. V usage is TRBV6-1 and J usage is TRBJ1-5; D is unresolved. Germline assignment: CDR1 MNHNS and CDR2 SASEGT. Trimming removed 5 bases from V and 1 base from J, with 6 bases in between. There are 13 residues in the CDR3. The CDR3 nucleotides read TGTGCCAGCAGTTGGGAGAGCAATCAGCCCCAGCATTTT. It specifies CASSWESNQPQHF.

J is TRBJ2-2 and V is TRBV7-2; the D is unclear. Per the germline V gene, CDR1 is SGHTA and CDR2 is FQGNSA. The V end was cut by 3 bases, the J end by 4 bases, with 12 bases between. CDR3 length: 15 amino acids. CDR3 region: CASSFQPEITGELFF. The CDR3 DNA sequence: TGTGCCAGCAGCTTCCAGCCGGAGATCACCGGGGAGCTGTTTTTT.

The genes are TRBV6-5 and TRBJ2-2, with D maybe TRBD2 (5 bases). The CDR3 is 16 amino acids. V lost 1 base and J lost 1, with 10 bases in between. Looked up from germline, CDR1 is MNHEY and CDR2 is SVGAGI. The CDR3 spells CASSYFRGQNTGELFF. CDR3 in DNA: TGTGCCAGCAGTTACTTTAGAGGGCAGAACACCGGGGAGCTGTTTTTT.

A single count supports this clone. DNA for the CDR3: TGCAGCGTTGTAGCGGGAGGTAGAGAGACCCAGTACTTC. It yields the protein CSVVAGGRETQYF. The genes are TRBV29-1 and TRBJ2-5, with 10 bases identical to TRBD2. This CDR3 spans 13 amino acids. V trimming: 4 bases; J trimming: 4 bases; junction bases outside the gene matches: 3. CDR1 and CDR2 from the germline V gene are SQVTM and ANQGSEA.

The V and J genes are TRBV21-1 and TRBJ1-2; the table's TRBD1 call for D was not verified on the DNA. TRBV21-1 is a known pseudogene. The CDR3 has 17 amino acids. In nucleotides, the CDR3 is TGTGCCAGCAGCAAATGGGTGAGTTCAGGTCTGGTGAGTGGCTACACCTTC. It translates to CASSKWVSSGLVSGYTF.

The CDR3 reads CASSPTSGDADTQYF. In DNA form, the CDR3 reads TGTGCCAGCAGCCCGACTAGCGGGGACGCAGATACGCAGTATTTT. The chain joins TRBV6-1 to TRBJ2-3; 11 nucleotides align to TRBD2. Germline-derived CDR1 and CDR2 are MNHNS and SASEGT. This CDR3 has 15 residues. Germline trimming cut 6 bases from V and 4 bases from J; bases unmatched to any gene: 6.

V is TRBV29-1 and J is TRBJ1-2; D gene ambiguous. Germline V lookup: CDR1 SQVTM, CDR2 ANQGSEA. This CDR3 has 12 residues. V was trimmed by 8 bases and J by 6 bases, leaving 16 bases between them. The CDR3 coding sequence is TGCAGCCCTGTCGTAGTCGCTGATGGCTACACCTTC. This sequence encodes CSPVVVADGYTF.

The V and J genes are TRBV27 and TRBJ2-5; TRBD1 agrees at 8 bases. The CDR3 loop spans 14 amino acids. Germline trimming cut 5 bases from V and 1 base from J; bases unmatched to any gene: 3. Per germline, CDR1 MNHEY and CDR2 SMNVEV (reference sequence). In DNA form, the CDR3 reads TGTGCCAGCAGTCCACAGGGGGTCCAAGAGACCCAGTACTTC. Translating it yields CASSPQGVQETQYF.